Each of the 22 T cell receptor beta chains below was sequenced from the same sample in a study of OX40 agonist ivuxolimab in advanced cancers. Produced via immunoSEQ multiplex PCR; TCRdb's table is partial and in-frame only. The repertoire has 25,000 to 35,000 clones, over 80% of them found once; the top ten carry about 20%. The sequencing used CD4+ or CD8+ T cells sorted from blood, collected in a trial of the OX40 agonist ivuxolimab. The receptors stem from an adult with an advanced solid tumor such as melanoma, head and neck, liver or kidney cancer.

The rearrangement links TRBV11-2 to TRBJ2-3; tentative D call: TRBD2 (6 bases). Trimming pared 2 bases from V and 0 bases from J, leaving 12 bases between. CDR3 length equals 16 residues. CDR1 is SGHAT, CDR2 FQNNGV, per germline. CDR3 region: CASSLWEASSTDTQYF. In DNA, the CDR3 is TGTGCCAGCAGCTTATGGGAGGCGTCCAGCACAGATACGCAGTATTTT.

This chain joins TRBV9 and TRBJ1-1; a possible D gene is TRBD1 (5 bases). From germline, CDR1 is SGDLS and CDR2 YYNGEE. The V gene lost 4 bases and the J gene lost 7 bases, with 11 bases spanning the gap. The CDR3 sequence is 12 residues long. The DNA for the CDR3 is TGTGCCAGCAGCCCGGGGGAGGTTGAAGCTTTCTTT. It encodes CASSPGEVEAFF. Together with reference TRBV9 and TRBJ1-1, the CDR3 gives the full variable domain: DSGVTQTPKHLITATGQRVTLRCSPRSGDLSVYWYQQSLDQGLQFLIQYYNGEERAKGNILERFSAQQFPDLHSELNLSSLELGDSALYFCASSPGEVEAFFGQGTRLTVV.

V usage is TRBV27 and J usage is TRBJ2-1; weak D call: TRBD2 (5 bases). The CDR3 runs 15 residues. The V and J ends lost 4 bases and 4 bases respectively, with 14 bases between them. Germline assignment: CDR1 MNHEY and CDR2 SMNVEV (reference sequence). CDR3 amino acids: CASSSYGIGYNEQFF. CDR3 sequence (DNA): TGTGCCAGCAGTTCCTACGGGATAGGGTACAATGAGCAGTTCTTC.

This chain joins TRBV30 and TRBJ2-2; D is uncertain. Germline-derived CDR1 and CDR2 are GTSNPN and SVGIG (reference sequence). V shed 2 bases and J shed 3 bases, with 4 bases lying between them. The CDR3 runs 12 residues. DNA of the CDR3: TGTGCCTGGAGTCCCGACACCGGGGAGCTGTTTTTT. Translated, it gives CAWSPDTGELFF.

CDR3 sequence reads: CASSLAGLGYNEQFF. The CDR3 region has the DNA TGCGCCAGCAGCTTGGCAGGTCTTGGGTACAATGAGCAGTTCTTC. The chain employs TRBV5-1 and TRBJ2-1; D is undetermined. V was shortened by 0 bases and J by 4 bases, with 11 bases between the two germline ends. This CDR3 has 15 amino acids. CDR1 is SGHRS and CDR2 is YFSETQ in the germline V gene.

J is TRBJ2-5 and V is TRBV9; 12 nucleotides agree with TRBD1. The trim removed 0 bases at V and 4 bases at J, leaving 1 base unmatched. This CDR3 contains 15 residues. Germline lookup yields CDR1 SGDLS and CDR2 YYNGEE. DNA of the CDR3: TGTGCCAGCAGCGTAGGGGGACAGGGGGCAGAGACCCAGTACTTC. It yields the protein CASSVGGQGAETQYF.

The chain uses TRBV5-6 and TRBJ2-7; 9 bases fit TRBD1. With 4 bases clipped from V and 3 bases from J, the junction kept 5 bases outside the gene matches. The germline V gene has CDR1 SGHDT and CDR2 YYEEEE. The CDR3 has 14 residues. CDR3 bases: TGTGCCAGCAGCCAGGGACAGGGCAACTACGAGCAGTACTTC. Its translation: CASSQGQGNYEQYF. The variable domain in full, with the rest retrieved from reference TRBV5-6 and TRBJ2-7, is DAGVTQSPTHLIKTRGQQVTLRCSPKSGHDTVSWYQQALGQGPQFIFQYYEEEERQRGNFPDRFSGHQFPNYSSELNVNALLLGDSALYLCASSQGQGNYEQYFGPGTRLTVT.

The J gene is TRBJ1-2, the V gene TRBV10-3; 7 bases match TRBD1. Germline V CDR1 and CDR2: ENHRY, SYGVKD. J lost 1 base, V lost 3 bases, and 5 bases had no gene match. The CDR3 has 15 residues. CDR3: CAISEEGAGNYGYTF. The DNA of the CDR3 is TGTGCCATCAGTGAAGAGGGGGCAGGTAACTATGGCTACACCTTC.

This clone occurred once. Here the CDR3 DNA reads TGTGCCAGCAGTTTATGGGGAAGACATATGAACACTGAAGCTTTCTTT. Translation: CASSLWGRHMNTEAFF. V is TRBV28 and J is TRBJ1-1; D is undetermined. The V end lost 0 bases, the J end lost 0 bases, and 11 bases lay between the germline ends. CDR1 is MDHEN and CDR2 is SYDVKM in the germline V gene. CDR3 length: 16 residues. The full variable domain, in which reference TRBV28 and TRBJ1-1 provide the parts outside the CDR3, is DVKVTQSSRYLVKRTGEKVFLECVQDMDHENMFWYRQDPGLGLRLIYFSYDVKMKEKGDIPEGYSVSREKKERFSLILESASTNQTSMYLCASSLWGRHMNTEAFFGQGTRLTVV.

The chain carries TRBV19 and TRBJ1-1; 11 nucleotides align to TRBD1. Germline V CDR1 and CDR2: LNHDA, SQIVND (reference sequence). Losses at the gene ends were 5 bases for V and 1 base for J; bases not matched to a gene: 0. The CDR3 totals 14 residues. For the CDR3, the DNA is TGTGCCAGTAGTGGACAGGGGGCGAACACTGAAGCTTTCTTT. Residues: CASSGQGANTEAFF.

The CDR3 bases are TGTGCCAGCAGTACAGGGGGCTACGAGCAGTACTTC. As protein: CASSTGGYEQYF. The V call is TRBV5-5, the J call TRBJ2-7; 8 bases fit TRBD1. The CDR3 sequence is 12 residues long. V gave up 5 bases and J gave up 3 bases; unmatched junction bases: 1. Per the germline V gene, CDR1 is SGHKS and CDR2 is YYEKEE (reference sequence).

The chain links TRBV5-1 to TRBJ1-2; 11 bases match TRBD1. Unmatched junction bases numbered 4, after V lost 0 bases and J lost 6 bases. The CDR3 has 15 amino acids. Germline V gene lookup returns CDR1 SGHRS and CDR2 YFSETQ. For the CDR3, the DNA is TGCGCCAGCAGCTTGGAAGGACAGGGGGCCGATGGCTACACCTTC. Translated, it gives CASSLEGQGADGYTF.

The V gene is TRBV11-2, the J gene TRBJ2-1, with TRBD2 matching over 7 bases. V dropped 8 bases and J dropped 7; count of bases not matched to a gene: 8. Germline V CDR1 and CDR2: SGHAT, FQNNGV. The CDR3 sequence is 13 residues long. CDR3 protein: CASASGGGNEQFF. The CDR3 DNA follows: TGTGCCAGCGCTTCGGGGGGAGGGAATGAGCAGTTCTTC.

The chain combines TRBV5-4 with TRBJ2-7, with a tentative D call TRBD1 (6 bases). The CDR3 sequence is 13 residues long. V gave up 4 bases and J gave up 6 bases, with 14 bases separating them. Germline CDR1 SGHNT, CDR2 YYREEE (reference sequence). CDR3 nucleotide sequence: TGTGCCAGCAGCGGACCCCTGGGGGCCGAGCAGTACTTC. Protein: CASSGPLGAEQYF.

This chain uses TRBV20-1 with TRBJ2-2; TRBD1 or TRBD2 may be the D gene (5 bases each). From germline, CDR1 is DFQATT and CDR2 SNEGSKA (reference sequence). The ends were cut back, 6 bases at V and 3 bases at J, with 5 bases in the middle. There are 11 residues in the CDR3. The CDR3 coding sequence is TGCAGTGCGGGGGACACCGGGGAGCTGTTTTTT. This translates into CSAGDTGELFF.

This chain connects TRBV27 to TRBJ1-1; D uncertain. The CDR3 covers 14 residues. The V end lost 2 bases, the J end lost 1 base, and 8 bases lay between the germline ends. Germline loops: CDR1 MNHEY, CDR2 SMNVEV (reference sequence). The chain's CDR3 is CASSLGTPNTEAFF. As DNA, the CDR3 is TGTGCCAGCAGTTTAGGTACTCCGAACACTGAAGCTTTCTTT.

The chain has TRBV4-1 and TRBJ2-7, with 9 bases lining up with TRBD2. Losses at the gene ends were 2 bases for V and 6 bases for J; bases not matched to a gene: 8. Per germline, CDR1 MGHRA and CDR2 YSYEKL. This CDR3 has 15 residues. CDR3 DNA: TGCGCCAGCAGCCAAATAGCGGGAGCCCAAGGCGAGCAGTACTTC. Amino acid sequence: CASSQIAGAQGEQYF.

V usage is TRBV4-3 and J usage is TRBJ2-1, with 10 bases fitting TRBD2. This CDR3 spans 16 amino acids. Trimming at V came to 4 bases and at J to 3 bases, leaving 6 bases not matched to a gene. CDR1 is LGHNA and CDR2 is YSLEER in the germline V gene. CDR3 sequence: CASSPRGTSDYNEQFF. DNA of the CDR3: TGCGCCAGCAGCCCGAGAGGGACTAGCGACTACAATGAGCAGTTCTTC.

The rearrangement joins TRBV4-1 to TRBJ1-3, with a weak D call TRBD1 (5 bases). V was clipped by 4 bases and J by 0 bases, with 13 bases between them. Germline V gives CDR1 MGHRA, CDR2 YSYEKL. This CDR3 has 16 amino acids. The DNA of the CDR3 is TGCGCCAGCAGCCCACTTTATCAGGGCTCTGGAAACACCATATATTTT. Its translation: CASSPLYQGSGNTIYF.

This clone was counted a few times. The chain joins TRBV7-9 to TRBJ1-5; D unclear. The CDR3 runs 12 residues. Trimming pared 6 bases from V and 7 bases from J, leaving 10 bases between. Per the germline V gene, CDR1 is SEHNR and CDR2 is FQNEAQ (reference sequence). CDR3 sequence (DNA): TGTGCCAGCAGTTTCGAGGGCCAGCCCCAGCATTTT. This encodes CASSFEGQPQHF.

This clone occurred once. The chain has TRBV29-1 and TRBJ1-1; D uncertain. Trimming removed 1 base at V and 7 bases at J, with 16 bases between. The germline gives CDR1 SQVTM, CDR2 ANQGSEA. The CDR3 is 14 residues long. CDR3 region: CSVEGGNPFGEAFF. The CDR3 DNA is TGCAGCGTTGAAGGCGGGAACCCTTTTGGTGAAGCTTTCTTT.

The chain joins TRBV7-9 to TRBJ2-3, with TRBD2 identical over 13 bases. From germline, CDR1 is SEHNR and CDR2 FQNEAQ (reference sequence). V was clipped by 1 base and J by 2 bases; unmatched bases: 6. The CDR3 runs 18 residues. CDR3 residues: CASSLVLAGGAVTDTQYF. CDR3 DNA sequence: TGTGCCAGCAGCTTAGTACTAGCGGGGGGGGCTGTCACAGATACGCAGTATTTT.